The 26 T cell receptor beta chains given below trace back to one sample, sequenced in a study of blood T cell repertoires in COVID-19. Profiled with immunoSEQ multiplex PCR; TCRdb holds only in-frame clones, not every one. Of roughly 230,000 clones listed, 80% to 90% are singletons. Source material: peripheral blood. Receptor source: a man aged 45-60 years with acute or convalescent COVID-19.

This chain links TRBV6-4 with TRBJ2-3; weak D call: TRBD2 (6 bases). Germline V CDR1 and CDR2: MRHNA, SNTAGT. V lost 8 bases to trimming and J lost 6 bases, with 18 bases between them. There are 14 residues in the CDR3. The CDR3 DNA reads TGTGCCAGCTGTGTGTGGCGGGGTGGGGATACGCAGTATTTT. Translated, it gives CASCVWRGGDTQYF.

The V and J genes are TRBV5-1 and TRBJ1-3, with a weak D call TRBD1 (6 bases). The CDR3 extends over 14 amino acids. In germline, CDR1 is SGHRS, CDR2 YFSETQ. With 4 bases removed from V and 2 bases from J, the gap between germline ends came to 10 bases. The CDR3 sequence is CASSQQGAGNTIYF. In DNA, the CDR3 is TGCGCCAGCAGCCAACAGGGCGCTGGAAACACCATATATTTT.

The gene calls are TRBV7-9 and TRBJ1-2, with 9 bases identical to TRBD1. The length of the CDR3 is 17 residues. The ends lost 5 bases at V and 2 bases at J; junction bases unmatched: 12. Germline CDR1 is SEHNR and CDR2 is FQNEAQ (reference sequence). DNA for the CDR3: TGTGCCAGCAGCCCACGACAGGGGGGCAATTCGAACTATGGCTACACCTTC. Translated: CASSPRQGGNSNYGYTF.

The V call is TRBV27, the J call TRBJ2-7; 9 nucleotides align to TRBD2. The CDR3 has 13 residues. The germline gives CDR1 MNHEY, CDR2 SMNVEV (reference sequence). With V trimmed by 3 bases and J by 4 bases, 1 base remained unmatched. CDR3 protein: CASSLGLAYEQYF. The CDR3 coding sequence is TGTGCCAGCAGTTTGGGACTAGCTTACGAGCAGTACTTC.

This rearrangement joins TRBV5-6 to TRBJ1-2; 10 positions agree with TRBD1. The germline gives CDR1 SGHDT, CDR2 YYEEEE. V shed 6 bases and J 7 bases; nucleotides not matched to a gene: 6. The CDR3 is 13 residues long. The DNA for the CDR3 is TGTGCCAGCACCTCGGACAGGGGGTTTGGCTACACCTTC. Translating gives CASTSDRGFGYTF.

The gene calls are TRBV9 and TRBJ1-5; D is unresolved. This CDR3 contains 16 residues. Germline V lookup: CDR1 SGDLS, CDR2 YYNGEE. V dropped 4 bases and J dropped 7 bases, with 21 bases sitting between them. CDR3: CASSRGGSGVGQPQHF. The CDR3 DNA follows: TGTGCCAGCAGCCGGGGAGGTTCGGGCGTGGGACAGCCCCAGCATTTT.

The rearrangement uses TRBV20-1 and TRBJ1-5, with D tentatively TRBD1 (5 bases). V shed 3 bases and J shed 5 bases, with 11 bases lying between them. This CDR3 is 13 amino acids long. Germline loops: CDR1 DFQATT, CDR2 SNEGSKA (reference sequence). The CDR3 region is CSASQQEDQPQHF. In DNA form, the CDR3 reads TGCAGTGCTAGTCAACAGGAAGATCAGCCCCAGCATTTT.

The chain recombines TRBV9 with TRBJ1-6; TRBD1 aligns across 7 bases. The CDR3 covers 15 residues. The junction had 4 bases not matched to a gene; V was cut back by 0 bases and J by 7 bases. Germline CDR1 and CDR2: SGDLS and YYNGEE. The CDR3 DNA follows: TGTGCCAGCAGCGTAGAACAGGGGATGAATTCACCCCTCCACTTT. Amino acid sequence: CASSVEQGMNSPLHF.

The chain combines TRBV5-4 with TRBJ2-5; 7 bases are a match to TRBD1. The CDR3 is 19 amino acids. V shed 5 bases, J shed 0 bases, and the junction held 19 bases outside the gene matches. Germline V gene lookup returns CDR1 SGHNT and CDR2 YYREEE (reference sequence). CDR3 sequence reads: CASRSGRDRTISYQETQYF. The CDR3 coding sequence is TGTGCCAGCAGGAGTGGTAGGGACAGAACCATATCCTACCAAGAGACCCAGTACTTC.

A few counts support this clone. Other DNA sequences in the same sample also yield this CDR3. The chain uses TRBV9 and TRBJ1-1, with TRBD1 as a possible D gene (6 bases). CDR1 and CDR2 from the germline V gene are SGDLS and YYNGEE. The CDR3 runs to 13 residues. Trimming took off 3 bases at V and 6 bases at J, with 12 bases between the two ends. The CDR3 reads CASSAGQGAEAFF. CDR3 DNA sequence: TGTGCCAGCAGCGCGGGACAAGGGGCTGAAGCTTTCTTT.

The chain recombines TRBV18 with TRBJ2-6; a weak D match, TRBD1 (6 bases). The germline V gene encodes CDR1 KGHSH and CDR2 LQKENI. The CDR3 has 15 residues. V gave up 6 bases and J gave up 2 bases, with 11 bases separating them. In DNA form, the CDR3 reads TGTGCCAGCTCTCCTGACAGGACTGGGGCCAACGTCCTGACTTTC. Protein product: CASSPDRTGANVLTF.

The rearrangement joins TRBV19 to TRBJ2-7; TRBD1 aligns across 12 bases. Germline assignment: CDR1 LNHDA and CDR2 SQIVND (reference sequence). The CDR3 runs to 14 residues. The V and J ends lost 6 bases and 6 bases, in that order; junction bases with no gene match: 6. CDR3 protein: CASRGTGGIPEQYF. DNA for the CDR3: TGTGCCAGTAGGGGGACAGGGGGCATTCCCGAGCAGTACTTC.

To note about this clone: In the same sample, other DNA sequences code for this CDR3. The chain couples TRBV5-1 to TRBJ2-3; 12 bases line up with TRBD2. The length of the CDR3 is 16 residues. Germline V gene data show CDR1 as SGHRS and CDR2 as YFSETQ. V gave up 3 bases and J gave up 2 bases; unmatched junction bases: 4. CDR3 nucleotides: TGCGCCAGCAGCTCCGGACTAGCGGGGACCACAGATACGCAGTATTTT. Translation gives CASSSGLAGTTDTQYF.

The rearrangement uses TRBV27 and TRBJ2-7; 9 nucleotides match TRBD2. The V and J ends lost 5 bases and 6 bases, in that order; junction bases with no gene match: 17. Per germline, CDR1 MNHEY and CDR2 SMNVEV (reference sequence). The CDR3 runs 17 residues. The CDR3 here is CASSPLRGSGGLTEQYF. The CDR3 DNA reads as TGTGCCAGCAGTCCTTTGAGGGGTAGCGGGGGTTTAACCGAGCAGTACTTC.

This clone was recorded a few times. V and J are TRBV6-5 and TRBJ2-7; unclear D gene. Germline V gene data show CDR1 as MNHEY and CDR2 as SVGAGI. The CDR3 covers 13 residues. V was pared by 2 bases and J by 1 base, with 6 bases between. The CDR3 nucleotides are TGTGCCAGCAGTTACCGGGTTTCCTACGAGCAGTACTTC. Residues: CASSYRVSYEQYF.

This clone was observed a handful of times. The sample has other DNA sequences that encode this CDR3 too. The chain combines TRBV13 with TRBJ1-1, with unresolved D. The germline V and J ends were trimmed by 0 bases and 2 bases, with 4 bases remaining between them. Germline values: CDR1 PRHDT, CDR2 FYEKMQ (reference sequence). The CDR3 consists of 13 residues. CDR3 amino acids: CASSLGLNTEAFF. The CDR3 nucleotides read TGTGCCAGCAGCTTAGGATTAAACACTGAAGCTTTCTTT.

J is TRBJ1-1 and V is TRBV10-3; TRBD1 is a possible D gene (5 bases). Germline CDR1 is ENHRY and CDR2 is SYGVKD. Trimming cost V 4 bases and J 3 bases, with 9 bases left between them. The CDR3 runs 13 residues. The CDR3 spells CAISGWGDTEAFF. DNA of the CDR3: TGTGCCATCAGTGGATGGGGGGACACTGAAGCTTTCTTT.

V usage is TRBV24-1 and J usage is TRBJ1-2, with TRBD1 matching 7 bases. V lost 0 bases, J lost 6 bases, and 0 bases stayed unmatched. CDR1 is KGHDR and CDR2 is SFDVKD in the germline V gene. There are 13 residues in the CDR3. CDR3 coding DNA: TGTGCCACCAGTGATTTGCAGGGGGATGGCTACACCTTC. Its translation: CATSDLQGDGYTF.

This clone was picked up one time. The rearrangement joins TRBV30 to TRBJ1-6; D is ambiguous. The germline V gene encodes CDR1 GTSNPN and CDR2 SVGIG (reference sequence). The CDR3 length is 16 residues. With 0 bases removed from V and 9 bases from J, the gap between germline ends came to 18 bases. CDR3 amino acids: CAWSVRVPRIGSPLHF. The CDR3 DNA reads as TGTGCCTGGAGTGTACGTGTACCCAGGATAGGTTCACCCCTCCACTTT.

J is TRBJ1-2 and V is TRBV6-5, with a weak D call TRBD1 (6 bases). The length of the CDR3 is 13 residues. V lost 11 bases and J lost 4, with 17 bases in between. Per germline, CDR1 MNHEY and CDR2 SVGAGI. Written as DNA, the CDR3 is TGTGCCGCCCGGGACACGACGCCCTATGGCTACACCTTC. The encoded protein is CAARDTTPYGYTF.

This chain joins TRBV6-2 or TRBV6-3 and TRBJ1-6; D is perhaps TRBD1 (6 bases). CDR3 length: 11 amino acids. CDR1 and CDR2 from the germline V gene are MNHEY and SVGEGT. V lost 4 bases and J lost 14, with 9 bases in between. CDR3 region: CASSFPGALHF. The CDR3, as DNA: TGTGCCAGCAGTTTCCCAGGGGCCCTCCACTTT.

The CDR3 DNA is TGTGCCAGCAGCAAACGTACTGACAGCATGAACACTGAAGCTTTCTTT. It encodes CASSKRTDSMNTEAFF. The chain couples TRBV21-1 to TRBJ1-1; TRBD1 is the table's D call, not checked against the DNA. TRBV21-1 corresponds to a pseudogene. This CDR3 comprises 16 residues.

The chain links TRBV20-1 to TRBJ2-7, with 12 bases fitting TRBD2. The CDR3 is made up of 14 amino acids. The ends lost 3 bases at V and 4 bases at J; junction bases unmatched: 4. Germline V CDR1 and CDR2: DFQATT, SNEGSKA (reference sequence). CDR3 sequence (DNA): TGCAGTGCTAGTCAGACTAGCGGGAGATACGAGCAGTACTTC. Encoded protein: CSASQTSGRYEQYF.

V is TRBV18 and J is TRBJ1-2, with D perhaps matching TRBD1 (5 bases). The V and J ends lost 3 bases and 8 bases respectively, with 10 bases between them. There are 12 residues in the CDR3. Germline assignment: CDR1 KGHSH and CDR2 LQKENI. In nucleotides, the CDR3 is TGTGCCAGCTCACCCTCGGAGGGGGGCTACACCTTC. It encodes CASSPSEGGYTF.

This chain uses TRBV28 with TRBJ2-2, with D possibly being TRBD2 (7 bases). Trimming left V 5 bases short and J 0 bases short, with 16 bases between. Germline V gene lookup returns CDR1 MDHEN and CDR2 SYDVKM. The CDR3 runs to 17 residues. CDR3 protein: CASSLSGGATNTGELFF. The DNA for the CDR3 is TGTGCCAGCAGTCTAAGTGGGGGGGCCACGAACACCGGGGAGCTGTTTTTT. Drawing the rest from reference TRBV28 and TRBJ2-2, the complete variable domain is DVKVTQSSRYLVKRTGEKVFLECVQDMDHENMFWYRQDPGLGLRLIYFSYDVKMKEKGDIPEGYSVSREKKERFSLILESASTNQTSMYLCASSLSGGATNTGELFFGEGSRLTVL.

This clone was seen only once. The chain joins TRBV6-5 to TRBJ1-1; D is perhaps TRBD1 (5 bases). The V end was cut by 6 bases, the J end by 4 bases, with 15 bases between. This CDR3 has 14 amino acids. The V gene's germline CDR1 is MNHEY and CDR2 SVGAGI. The CDR3 nucleotides are TGTGCCAGCAGACCGTCGGGTGGGGCCACTGAAGCTTTCTTT. As protein: CASRPSGGATEAFF.